One sample yielded the 3 T cell receptor beta chains listed below, sequenced in a study of response to subunit inactivated influenza vaccine (dated by TCRdb to about 2018). The receptor library was made with RT-PCR. Sequencing was performed on an Illumina HiSeq 2500. TCRdb reprocessing: public reads trimmed at Q25 with fastp, clones called with MiXCR, in-frame beta chains kept. Entries are consolidated by CDR3 protein sequence, retaining the most common genes and DNA. The table for this sample lists more than 450,000 distinct CDR3 sequences; about an eighth of them were counted only once. The ten largest account for roughly 10% of the sample. This specimen consisted of PBMCs from blood, obtained on the day of vaccination. These receptors were obtained from a man in his fifties or sixties who received an inactivated influenza vaccine. Donor details come from another sample of the same person, matched by shared clones.

The V gene is TRBV20-1, the J gene TRBJ2-5, with 9 bases identical to TRBD2. The length of the CDR3 is 14 residues. The V gene's germline CDR1 is DFQATT and CDR2 SNEGSKA (reference sequence). The V and J ends lost 3 bases and 4 bases, in that order; junction bases with no gene match: 6. CDR3 DNA sequence: TGCAGTGCTAGTCAGGGCGGGAGGGGAGAGACCCAGTACTTC. It translates to CSASQGGRGETQYF.

The rearrangement joins TRBV9 to TRBJ2-6, with 7 bases that match TRBD1. V was clipped by 3 bases and J by 1 base; unmatched bases: 16. In germline, CDR1 is SGDLS, CDR2 YYNGEE. This CDR3 comprises 20 residues. CDR3 in amino acids: CASSAPPGQIYRSGANVLTF. In DNA, the CDR3 is TGTGCCAGCAGCGCGCCACCGGGACAGATTTATAGATCTGGGGCCAACGTCCTGACTTTC.

The chain is built from TRBV4-2 and TRBJ2-4; possible D gene TRBD1, 6 bases. CDR3 length equals 16 residues. Per the germline V gene, CDR1 is LGHNA and CDR2 is YNFKEQ. Trimming shortened V by 3 bases and J by 0 bases, and 12 bases separated the two germline ends. The chain's CDR3 is CASSHGTKLAKNIQYF. CDR3 nucleotides: TGTGCCAGCAGCCACGGGACAAAACTAGCCAAAAACATTCAGTACTTC.